Here is one T cell receptor (beta chain) with its context. Every one of the donors was a healthy Caucasian. These data originate in a study of identical twins. TCRdb itself ran the 5' RACE reads through MiXCR, one entry per CDR3 protein. The sample lists about 890,000 distinct CDR3 sequences, roughly an eighth occurring once. The CDR3 is 16 amino acids. Looked up from germline, CDR1 is DFQATT and CDR2 is SNEGSKA (reference sequence). The trim removed 4 bases at V and 4 bases at J, leaving 8 bases unmatched. The same data also went into a second study, on yellow fever vaccine responses in identical twins.

The rearrangement links TRBV20-1 to TRBJ2-3; 13 bases match TRBD2. The sequenced sample was PBMCs. The source is a woman under 30 in good health. The DNA for the CDR3 is TGCAGTGCTATACACACTAGCGGGAGGGCCCCAGATACGCAGTATTTT. Protein sequence: CSAIHTSGRAPDTQYF.